Following are 9 T cell receptor beta chains from one sample sequenced in a study of cytomegalovirus exposure and HLA in healthy donors (TCRdb year 2017). Libraries were built with the immunoSEQ multiplex PCR assay. For the multiplex PCR, a mixture combining 60 forward primers for TCR Vbeta segments and 13 reverse primers for TCR Jbeta segments was used. TCRdb's version of the immuneACCESS table is confined to in-frame rearrangements and falls short of the full clone set. An unresolved V gene accounts for under half of the shortfall where checked; the remainder is of unknown origin. This sample is represented by 100,000 to 120,000 clones; over 70% of them were singletons. The leading ten clones occupy roughly 5% of the sample. The sequencing input was PBMCs. The receptors originated from a male donor in good health and CMV-seronegative.

In regard to this clone: At one end the junction does not follow the germline gene, possibly because of a read error. The CDR3 nucleotides are TGTGCCAGCAGCCCGTCCGGCGCAGCCTTGGAGTTT. Translated: CASSPSGAALEF. This rearrangement joins TRBV5-4 to TRBJ1-4; D remains ambiguous. This CDR3 comprises 12 residues. Germline CDR1 reads SGHNT; CDR2 reads YYREEE (reference sequence).

The genes are TRBV4-1 and TRBJ1-1; D call uncertain. CDR1 and CDR2 from the germline V gene are MGHRA and YSYEKL. V lost 5 bases and J lost 0, with 7 bases in between. CDR3 length: 13 amino acids. This chain's CDR3 is CASSEHLNTEAFF. The CDR3 nucleotides read TGCGCCAGCAGCGAACATTTGAACACTGAAGCTTTCTTT.

The chain joins TRBV2 to TRBJ2-3; a weak D match, TRBD2 (5 bases). V was cut by 6 bases and J by 2 bases, with 15 bases left in between. The germline gives CDR1 SNHLY, CDR2 FYNNEI. This CDR3 is 15 amino acids long. The CDR3 protein is CASSPGLMSTDTQYF. The CDR3 DNA follows: TGTGCCAGCAGCCCGGGGTTGATGTCCACAGATACGCAGTATTTT.

The DNA for the CDR3 is TGCAGTGCTAGAGCCCCCGTCGAGCAGTACTTC. This translates into CSARAPVEQYF. The chain links TRBV20-1 to TRBJ2-7; D not certain. V gave up 1 base and J gave up 6 bases, with 7 bases separating them. This CDR3 has 11 amino acids. In germline, CDR1 is DFQATT, CDR2 SNEGSKA (reference sequence).

This clone was seen a few times. This chain links TRBV5-1 with TRBJ1-2, with 11 bases identical to TRBD1. In germline, CDR1 is SGHRS, CDR2 YFSETQ. V was pared by 2 bases and J by 2 bases, with 2 bases of the junction left unmatched. The length of the CDR3 is 15 residues. CDR3 loop: CASSFGQGANYGYTF. The CDR3 nucleotides are TGCGCCAGCAGCTTCGGACAGGGGGCGAACTATGGCTACACCTTC.

V is TRBV27 and J is TRBJ1-5, with no clear D. There are 13 residues in the CDR3. V was cut by 6 bases and J by 7 bases, with 13 bases left in between. From germline, CDR1 is MNHEY and CDR2 SMNVEV (reference sequence). CDR3 region: CASRGTGSQPQHF. DNA of the CDR3: TGTGCCAGCAGAGGTACGGGATCCCAGCCCCAGCATTTT.

V is TRBV6-1 and J is TRBJ1-4; 8 nucleotides match TRBD1. The CDR3 spans 17 residues. Germline V lookup: CDR1 MNHNS, CDR2 SASEGT. V shed 0 bases and J 8 bases; nucleotides not matched to a gene: 11. The CDR3 DNA reads TGTGCCAGCAGTGAAGCGGGAACACAGGGGGGGAGGGAAAAACTGTTTTTT. Residues: CASSEAGTQGGREKLFF.

The rearrangement links TRBV27 to TRBJ2-1; D is undetermined. Germline loops: CDR1 MNHEY, CDR2 SMNVEV (reference sequence). The V end was cut by 0 bases, the J end by 4 bases, with 16 bases between. This CDR3 contains 17 residues. In DNA form, the CDR3 reads TGTGCCAGCAGTTTATCTGGAGCCGTATTCCTTTACAATGAGCAGTTCTTC. Encoded protein: CASSLSGAVFLYNEQFF.

This clone has just one count. This chain connects TRBV7-6 to TRBJ2-2; possibly TRBD2 for D (6 bases). CDR1 SGHVS and CDR2 FNYEAQ come from the germline V gene. The V end lost 1 base, the J end lost 4 bases, and 10 bases lay between the germline ends. This CDR3 contains 15 residues. In DNA, the CDR3 is TGTGCCAGCAGCTTAGATCAGGGAGGCACCGGGGAGCTGTTTTTT. It codes for CASSLDQGGTGELFF.